Presented here are 9 T cell receptor beta chains from one specimen sequenced in a study of T cells in Graves' hyperthyroidism and ophthalmopathy. From RNA transcripts, TCR beta CDR3 regions were amplified. First-round RT-PCR of the TCR CDR3 relied on the HTBI primer set. TCRdb re-derived calls from the multiplex PCR reads in MiXCR, one entry per CDR3 protein. The profile shows over 500,000 distinct CDR3 sequences, more than 15% of them singletons. The sequencing sample was made of blood. The receptors derive from a woman in her late teens or twenties with Graves' ophthalmopathy.

This clonotype was seen ten or more times. J is TRBJ1-5 and V is TRBV2; TRBD1 agrees at 7 bases. The ends lost 9 bases at V and 0 bases at J; junction bases unmatched: 8. Germline CDR1 and CDR2: SNHLY and FYNNEI. This CDR3 is built from 15 residues. The CDR3 bases are TGTGCCAGTTCCCGGGACAGATATAGCAATCAGCCCCAGCATTTT. It translates to CASSRDRYSNQPQHF.

This clonotype has only a few counts. This chain uses TRBV20-1 with TRBJ2-2; 8 positions agree with TRBD2. This CDR3 has 14 residues. Trimming removed 5 bases from V and 1 base from J; junction bases left unmatched: 3. CDR1 DFQATT and CDR2 SNEGSKA come from the germline V gene (reference sequence). The CDR3 protein is CSAGGLENTGELFF. The DNA of the CDR3 is TGCAGTGCTGGGGGACTAGAGAACACCGGGGAGCTGTTTTTT.

There are many counts of this clonotype. V gene TRBV6-1 combines with J gene TRBJ2-7; 8 nucleotides agree with TRBD1. In germline, CDR1 is MNHNS, CDR2 SASEGT. Trimming cost V 1 base and J 6 bases; bases outside gene matches: 2. The CDR3 runs 13 residues. The CDR3 reads CASSEDRGSEQYF. The CDR3 nucleotides read TGTGCCAGCAGTGAAGACAGGGGGAGCGAGCAGTACTTC.

This clonotype showed up just a few times. The chain is built from TRBV9 and TRBJ1-4; maybe TRBD1 (5 bases). The germline V and J ends were trimmed by 0 bases and 7 bases, with 13 bases remaining between them. This CDR3 spans 15 amino acids. CDR1 and CDR2 (germline): SGDLS, YYNGEE. The CDR3 here is CASSVDGAQGEKLFF. CDR3 DNA sequence: TGTGCCAGCAGCGTAGACGGAGCCCAGGGTGAAAAACTGTTTTTT.

This clonotype was found many times. The V call is TRBV20-1, the J call TRBJ1-6; 7 positions match TRBD1. CDR3 length equals 16 residues. From germline, CDR1 is DFQATT and CDR2 SNEGSKA (reference sequence). V shed 1 base and J 2 bases; nucleotides not matched to a gene: 5. CDR3 nucleotide sequence: TGCAGTGCTAGAGCCGACAGGGCCCCCTATAATTCACCCCTCCACTTT. Its translation: CSARADRAPYNSPLHF.

The DNA of the CDR3 is TGTGCCAGCAGTGACTCGGCGGAACAAGTGGAGCAGTTCTTC. It is translated as CASSDSAEQVEQFF. The chain is built from TRBV6-4 and TRBJ2-1, with unresolved D. Germline V gives CDR1 MRHNA, CDR2 SNTAGT. V was shortened by 0 bases and J by 10 bases, with 13 bases between the two germline ends. The CDR3 totals 14 residues.

This clonotype was recorded at least ten times. The chain employs TRBV4-1 and TRBJ2-7; D remains unclear. Trimming removed 1 base from V and 2 bases from J, with 6 bases in between. CDR1 MGHRA and CDR2 YSYEKL come from the germline V gene. CDR3 length: 13 residues. CDR3 loop: CASSQVYTYEQYF. The DNA for the CDR3 is TGCGCCAGCAGCCAAGTCTACACCTACGAGCAGTACTTC.

This clonotype was detected many times. The chain is built from TRBV27 and TRBJ1-5; no clear D. The CDR3 contains 14 residues. The V gene lost 6 bases and the J gene lost 6 bases, with 15 bases spanning the gap. Germline-derived CDR1 and CDR2 are MNHEY and SMNVEV (reference sequence). CDR3 amino acids: CASRMSGSPQPQHF. CDR3 bases: TGTGCCAGCAGAATGTCGGGTTCCCCTCAGCCCCAGCATTTT.

Ten or more counts support this clonotype. The chain combines TRBV6-2 or TRBV6-3 with TRBJ2-1; 9 nucleotides match TRBD2. This CDR3 is 14 amino acids long. V lost 6 bases to trimming and J lost 10 bases; unmatched junction nucleotides: 10. Germline values: CDR1 MNHEY, CDR2 SVGEGT. The CDR3 loop is CASRRLAAGMEQFF. The CDR3 coding sequence is TGTGCCAGCAGGCGACTAGCGGCAGGGATGGAGCAGTTCTTC.